These 31 T cell receptor beta chains came from one sample sequenced in a study of control samples from healthy donors and cancer patients (dated by TCRdb to 2020 to 2021). Libraries came from the immunoSEQ multiplex PCR assay. Sourced from immuneACCESS, this table was stored by TCRdb with only in-frame sequences that have V and J called. A share of the clones is absent; for the studies checked, an unresolved V gene accounts for under half, and the remainder has no known explanation. The sample table records around 93,000 clones; about 91% of these occur just once. Roughly 14% of the sample is in the top ten clones. The sequenced material came from blood. Receptors originate from a young man in good health.

The rearrangement uses TRBV5-6 and TRBJ2-1; D may match TRBD1 or TRBD2 (6 bases each). The V end lost 4 bases, the J end lost 8 bases, and 19 bases lay between the germline ends. This CDR3 has 15 amino acids. CDR1 and CDR2 from the germline V gene are SGHDT and YYEEEE. This CDR3 reads CASSPTHRRGDEQFF. The DNA for the CDR3 is TGTGCCAGCAGCCCAACCCATCGGAGGGGGGATGAGCAGTTCTTC. Full variable domain (missing parts from reference TRBV5-6 and TRBJ2-1): DAGVTQSPTHLIKTRGQQVTLRCSPKSGHDTVSWYQQALGQGPQFIFQYYEEEERQRGNFPDRFSGHQFPNYSSELNVNALLLGDSALYLCASSPTHRRGDEQFFGPGTRLTVL.

The rearrangement uses TRBV4-3 and TRBJ2-3; D unresolved. Between the trimmed V and J ends, which lost 3 bases and 2 bases, there was a span of 21 bases. This CDR3 spans 18 amino acids. The V gene's germline CDR1 is LGHNA and CDR2 YSLEER. This CDR3 is CASSQDKAVTLPTDTQYF. The CDR3 coding sequence is TGCGCCAGCAGCCAGGATAAGGCTGTTACGTTACCCACAGATACGCAGTATTTT.

The table lists this clone with a few counts. The chain has TRBV28 and TRBJ2-3; 7 positions agree with TRBD1. V was pared by 3 bases and J by 6 bases, with 0 bases of the junction left unmatched. Germline assignment: CDR1 MDHEN and CDR2 SYDVKM. This CDR3 has 12 amino acids. The CDR3 loop is CASSLTGDTQYF. The CDR3, as DNA: TGTGCCAGCAGTTTGACAGGGGATACGCAGTATTTT.

This sequence joins TRBV28 and TRBJ1-1; the D is unclear. The V end was cut by 6 bases, the J end by 9 bases, with 14 bases between. Germline CDR1 and CDR2: MDHEN and SYDVKM. The length of the CDR3 is 12 residues. CDR3 region: CASSLKREQAFF. The CDR3 DNA reads as TGTGCCAGCAGCCTAAAACGGGAACAAGCTTTCTTT.

This chain connects TRBV28 to TRBJ1-2; D remains ambiguous. CDR1 and CDR2 from the germline V gene are MDHEN and SYDVKM. The V end lost 5 bases, the J end lost 5 bases, and 6 bases lay between the germline ends. The CDR3 length is 11 residues. CDR3 coding DNA: TGTGCCAGCAGTCCGCCTTATGGCTACACCTTC. It encodes CASSPPYGYTF.

The chain links TRBV20-1 to TRBJ2-5; D is uncertain. The CDR3 is 15 amino acids. Between the trimmed V and J ends, which lost 3 bases and 3 bases, there was a span of 17 bases. Germline CDR1 and CDR2: DFQATT and SNEGSKA (reference sequence). For the CDR3, the DNA is TGCAGTGCTAGTCAACCTCAGTGGAGAAAAGAGACCCAGTACTTC. Amino acid sequence: CSASQPQWRKETQYF.

The chain is built from TRBV19 and TRBJ2-6, with 7 bases fitting TRBD1. The junction had 1 base not matched to a gene; V was cut back by 3 bases and J by 2 bases. Germline-derived CDR1 and CDR2 are LNHDA and SQIVND (reference sequence). CDR3 size: 15 residues. The CDR3 DNA reads as TGTGCCAGTAGTATCGACAGGGCTGGGGCCAACGTCCTGACTTTC. Translation gives CASSIDRAGANVLTF.

This chain joins TRBV27 and TRBJ1-5, with D maybe TRBD1 (6 bases). The V and J ends lost 5 bases and 3 bases respectively, with 17 bases between them. Germline CDR1 reads MNHEY; CDR2 reads SMNVEV (reference sequence). This CDR3 is built from 16 residues. The CDR3 sequence is CASSPLPTGPNQPQHF. CDR3 in DNA: TGTGCCAGCAGTCCCCTCCCGACAGGCCCCAATCAGCCCCAGCATTTT.

This clone was found once. The CDR3 sequence: CASGSTTGYSNQPQHF. Here the CDR3 DNA reads TGTGCTAGTGGTTCAACTACAGGTTATAGCAATCAGCCCCAGCATTTT. V gene TRBV12-5 combines with J gene TRBJ1-5; D might be TRBD1 (5 bases). Germline-derived CDR1 and CDR2 are LGHNT and FRNRAP. This CDR3 is built from 16 residues. The V end was cut by 4 bases, the J end by 0 bases, with 13 bases between. Based on the CDR3 plus reference TRBV12-5 and TRBJ1-5, the full variable domain is DARVTQTPRHKVTEMGQEVTMRCQPILGHNTVFWYRQTMMQGLELLAYFRNRAPLDDSGMPKDRFSAEMPDATLATLKIQPSEPRDSAVYFCASGSTTGYSNQPQHFGDGTRLSIL.

This chain connects TRBV27 to TRBJ2-5; no reliable D call. The CDR3 is 14 residues long. V was shortened by 5 bases and J by 1 base, with 11 bases between the two germline ends. Germline V gene sequence: CDR1 MNHEY, CDR2 SMNVEV (reference sequence). The chain's CDR3 is CASSPRGSQETQYF. CDR3 DNA sequence: TGTGCCAGCAGTCCCCGAGGCAGCCAAGAGACCCAGTACTTC.

The chain uses TRBV4-2 and TRBJ2-7, with 10 bases lining up with TRBD2. The germline CDR1 and CDR2 sequences are LGHNA and YNFKEQ. J lost 3 bases, V lost 10 bases, and 6 bases had no gene match. This CDR3 spans 13 amino acids. This CDR3 is CATASGRDYEQYF. In DNA form, the CDR3 reads TGTGCCACCGCTAGCGGGAGAGACTACGAGCAGTACTTC.

The chain carries TRBV5-4 and TRBJ1-6, with 7 bases identical to TRBD1. The CDR3 spans 14 residues. Germline V lookup: CDR1 SGHNT, CDR2 YYREEE (reference sequence). Unmatched junction bases numbered 4, after V lost 0 bases and J lost 10 bases. In DNA form, the CDR3 reads TGTGCCAGCAGCTTGGCAGGGGGTGGCTCACCCCTCCACTTT. The encoded protein is CASSLAGGGSPLHF. The whole variable domain, filled in from reference TRBV5-4 and TRBJ1-6, reads ETGVTQSPTHLIKTRGQQVTLRCSSQSGHNTVSWYQQALGQGPQFIFQYYREEENGRGNFPPRFSGLQFPNYSSELNVNALELDDSALYLCASSLAGGGSPLHFGNGTRLTVT.

The chain links TRBV5-1 to TRBJ2-3, with a tentative D call TRBD1 (5 bases). Trimming left V 7 bases short and J 2 bases short, with 14 bases between. The CDR3 totals 14 residues. CDR1 and CDR2 (germline): SGHRS, YFSETQ. The CDR3 spells CASSWGRTTDTQYF. CDR3 sequence (DNA): TGCGCCAGCTCCTGGGGCAGGACCACAGATACGCAGTATTTT.

The chain carries TRBV20-1 and TRBJ1-2, with D perhaps TRBD1 (5 bases). Germline CDR1 DFQATT, CDR2 SNEGSKA (reference sequence). V lost 4 bases, J lost 8 bases, and 11 bases lay in between. The CDR3 contains 11 residues. CDR3 in amino acids: CSATGGYGYTF. CDR3 DNA sequence: TGCAGTGCTACGGGGGGATACGGCTACACCTTC.

The chain links TRBV13 to TRBJ2-3; no clear D gene. Germline CDR1 and CDR2: PRHDT and FYEKMQ (reference sequence). Between the trimmed V and J ends, which lost 4 bases and 0 bases, there was a span of 8 bases. The CDR3 contains 14 residues. CDR3 DNA: TGTGCCAGCAGCTCGAGCGACAGCACAGATACGCAGTATTTT. Residues: CASSSSDSTDTQYF.

The chain is built from TRBV19 and TRBJ1-4; a possible D gene is TRBD1 (6 bases). V lost 11 bases to trimming and J lost 8 bases, with 27 bases between them. Germline CDR1 LNHDA, CDR2 SQIVND (reference sequence). The CDR3 totals 16 residues. CDR3 sequence: CASTALTGMAREKLFF. The CDR3, as DNA: TGTGCCTCGACCGCCTTAACAGGGATGGCGCGGGAAAAACTGTTTTTT.

This chain links TRBV5-6 with TRBJ1-2, with D possibly being TRBD1 (5 bases). This CDR3 contains 13 residues. V was clipped by 4 bases and J by 5 bases, with 12 bases between them. CDR1 is SGHDT, CDR2 YYEEEE, per germline. The CDR3: CASSRYQGYGYTF. The CDR3 nucleotides are TGTGCCAGCAGCCGATATCAGGGATATGGCTACACCTTC.

This chain uses TRBV6-5 with TRBJ2-1; D is unclear. The germline V and J ends were trimmed by 6 bases and 0 bases, with 12 bases remaining between them. The CDR3 is 15 amino acids. Germline lookup yields CDR1 MNHEY and CDR2 SVGAGI. CDR3 in amino acids: CASSPDKSSYNEQFF. The CDR3 DNA follows: TGTGCCAGCAGCCCCGACAAAAGCTCCTACAATGAGCAGTTCTTC.

This chain links TRBV24-1 with TRBJ2-1; 12 positions match TRBD2. Germline assignment: CDR1 KGHDR and CDR2 SFDVKD. This CDR3 contains 18 residues. The trim removed 1 base at V and 8 bases at J, leaving 11 bases unmatched. The CDR3 region is CATSDLPTSGRDLYEQFF. The CDR3 nucleotides read TGTGCCACCAGTGATTTACCGACTAGCGGGAGAGATTTATATGAGCAGTTCTTC.

The chain uses TRBV10-3 and TRBJ2-7; D possibly uses TRBD1 or TRBD2 (7 bases each). The V end lost 0 bases, the J end lost 0 bases, and 18 bases lay between the germline ends. CDR1 is ENHRY, CDR2 SYGVKD, per germline. The CDR3 runs 18 residues. Written as DNA, the CDR3 is TGTGCCATCAGTGAGTCGGGGGGGAGGGGGACAGACTCCTACGAGCAGTACTTC. Encoded protein: CAISESGGRGTDSYEQYF.

The V gene is TRBV19, the J gene TRBJ2-6; no clear D gene. Germline CDR1 and CDR2: LNHDA and SQIVND (reference sequence). The CDR3 totals 16 residues. V was clipped by 5 bases and J by 4 bases, with 15 bases between them. The CDR3 DNA sequence: TGTGCCAGTAGTCCTGGCAAGGTGTTGGGGGCCAACGTCCTGACTTTC. It is translated as CASSPGKVLGANVLTF.

The chain's CDR3 is CASSDDRTSYNEQFF. The CDR3 DNA reads as TGTGCCAGTAGTGACGACAGGACCTCCTACAATGAGCAGTTCTTC. The chain carries TRBV19 and TRBJ2-1, with a possible D match to TRBD1 (6 bases). The CDR3 is 15 residues long. Germline lookup yields CDR1 LNHDA and CDR2 SQIVND (reference sequence). V lost 5 bases to trimming and J lost 0 bases, with 11 bases between them. Full variable domain (remainder filled in from reference TRBV19 and TRBJ2-1): DGGITQSPKYLFRKEGQNVTLSCEQNLNHDAMYWYRQDPGQGLRLIYYSQIVNDFQKGDIAEGYSVSREKKESFPLTVTSAQKNPTAFYLCASSDDRTSYNEQFFGPGTRLTVL.

The rearrangement links TRBV19 to TRBJ2-2; D is possibly TRBD2 (6 bases). This CDR3 region has 16 residues. The V and J ends lost 3 bases and 4 bases respectively, with 15 bases between them. The germline V gene encodes CDR1 LNHDA and CDR2 SQIVND (reference sequence). CDR3 nucleotide sequence: TGTGCCAGTAGTATCTTTACTAGCCTCCGCACCGGGGAGCTGTTTTTT. Translation: CASSIFTSLRTGELFF.

The chain joins TRBV6-5 to TRBJ2-7, with 10 bases fitting TRBD2. The CDR3 consists of 14 residues. Losses at the gene ends were 6 bases for V and 1 base for J; bases not matched to a gene: 3. Germline values: CDR1 MNHEY, CDR2 SVGAGI. Written as DNA, the CDR3 is TGTGCCAGCAGCCGGACTAGCGGATCCTACGAGCAGTACTTC. Protein: CASSRTSGSYEQYF.

As to this clone: At one end, the junction sequence differs from germline, possibly due to a read error. The chain joins TRBV3-1 (or the pseudogene TRBV3-2) to TRBJ1-5; D uncertain. This CDR3 is built from 12 residues. Germline values: CDR1 LGHDT, CDR2 YNNKEL (reference sequence). The CDR3 protein is CASSQGNQPRHF. As DNA, the CDR3 is TGTGCCAGCAGCCAGGGGAACCAGCCCCGGCATTTT.

V gene TRBV12-5 combines with J gene TRBJ2-5; 12 bases map to TRBD2. The J segment lost 3 bases and the V segment lost 2 bases, leaving 7 bases of the junction unmatched. This CDR3 is 17 amino acids long. Germline lookup yields CDR1 LGHNT and CDR2 FRNRAP. The CDR3 protein is CASGLIVRLAGEETQYF. CDR3 DNA: TGTGCTAGTGGTTTGATTGTTCGACTAGCGGGAGAAGAGACCCAGTACTTC.

The chain recombines TRBV9 with TRBJ2-6; D gene uncertain. Germline lookup yields CDR1 SGDLS and CDR2 YYNGEE. V was clipped by 5 bases and J by 1 base, with 10 bases between them. CDR3 size: 15 residues. CDR3 nucleotides: TGTGCCAGCAGTGAGACTGGGTCTGGGGCCAACGTCCTGACTTTC. Its protein is CASSETGSGANVLTF.

This chain uses TRBV19 with TRBJ2-1, with 9 bases identical to TRBD2. The length of the CDR3 is 15 residues. Germline-derived CDR1 and CDR2 are LNHDA and SQIVND (reference sequence). The junction had 6 bases not matched to a gene; V was cut back by 6 bases and J by 3 bases. This CDR3 is CASSTGTSSYNEQFF. CDR3 sequence (DNA): TGTGCCAGTAGCACCGGGACTAGCAGCTACAATGAGCAGTTCTTC.

This chain uses TRBV12-3 or TRBV12-4 with TRBJ2-7; D uncertain. Trimming cost V 4 bases and J 7 bases, with 11 bases left between them. This CDR3 has 12 amino acids. The CDR3 DNA sequence: TGTGCCAGCAGTTCCCCCTATTGGGAGCAGTACTTC. This gives the protein CASSSPYWEQYF.

The rearrangement links TRBV2 to TRBJ2-1; maybe TRBD1 (7 bases). CDR3 size: 13 residues. Germline V gives CDR1 SNHLY, CDR2 FYNNEI. The germline V and J ends were trimmed by 6 bases and 7 bases, with 13 bases remaining between them. The CDR3 here is CASSDSGGNEQFF. The CDR3 nucleotides are TGTGCCAGCAGCGACTCAGGGGGGAATGAGCAGTTCTTC. The variable domain in full, completed from reference TRBV2 and TRBJ2-1, reads EPEVTQTPSHQVTQMGQEVILRCVPISNHLYFYWYRQILGQKVEFLVSFYNNEISEKSEIFDDQFSVERPDGSNFTLKIRSTKLEDSAMYFCASSDSGGNEQFFGPGTRLTVL.

The chain has TRBV27 and TRBJ1-3; D remains unclear. V lost 0 bases, J lost 1 base, and 4 bases lay in between. Per germline, CDR1 MNHEY and CDR2 SMNVEV (reference sequence). CDR3 length: 14 amino acids. This chain's CDR3 is CASSLSWSGNTIYF. DNA for the CDR3: TGTGCCAGCAGTTTATCCTGGTCTGGAAACACCATATATTTT.